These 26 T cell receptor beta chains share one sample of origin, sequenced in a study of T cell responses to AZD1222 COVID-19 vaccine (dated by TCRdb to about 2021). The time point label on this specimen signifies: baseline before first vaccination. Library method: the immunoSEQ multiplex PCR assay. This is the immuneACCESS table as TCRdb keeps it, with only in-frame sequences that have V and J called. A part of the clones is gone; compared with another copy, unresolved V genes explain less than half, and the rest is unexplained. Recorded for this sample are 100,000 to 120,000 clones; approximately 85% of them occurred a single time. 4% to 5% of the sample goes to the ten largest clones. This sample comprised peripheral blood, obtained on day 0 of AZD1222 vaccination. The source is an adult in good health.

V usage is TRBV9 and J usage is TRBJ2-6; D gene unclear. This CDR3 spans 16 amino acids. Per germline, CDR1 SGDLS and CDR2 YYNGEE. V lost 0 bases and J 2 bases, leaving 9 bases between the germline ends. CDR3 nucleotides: TGTGCCAGCAGCGTAGGCTGGCAAACTGGGGCCAACGTCCTGACTTTC. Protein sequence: CASSVGWQTGANVLTF.

CDR3: CASRYGKSTGNYGYTF. Here the CDR3 DNA reads TGTGCCAGCAGATACGGGAAGTCGACAGGGAACTATGGCTACACCTTC. This chain links TRBV6-5 with TRBJ1-2, with TRBD1 identical over 7 bases. Trimming removed 6 bases from V and 2 bases from J; junction bases left unmatched: 12. CDR3 length: 16 residues. CDR1 and CDR2 (germline): MNHEY, SVGAGI.

CDR3 in amino acids: CASSPRGGGWGNTEAFF. In nucleotides, the CDR3 is TGTGCCAGCAGCCCCCGTGGCGGGGGGTGGGGGAACACTGAAGCTTTCTTT. The V call is TRBV27, the J call TRBJ1-1; possibly TRBD1 for D (5 bases). This CDR3 is built from 17 residues. Germline loops: CDR1 MNHEY, CDR2 SMNVEV (reference sequence). The V end was cut by 6 bases, the J end by 1 base, with 21 bases between.

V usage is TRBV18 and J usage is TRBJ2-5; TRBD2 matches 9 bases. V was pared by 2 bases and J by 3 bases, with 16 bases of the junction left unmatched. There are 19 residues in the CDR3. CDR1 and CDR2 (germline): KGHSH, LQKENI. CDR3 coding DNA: TGTGCCAGCTCACCATTACCCCCTACTAGCGGGCGGTCGGAAGAGACCCAGTACTTC. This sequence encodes CASSPLPPTSGRSEETQYF.

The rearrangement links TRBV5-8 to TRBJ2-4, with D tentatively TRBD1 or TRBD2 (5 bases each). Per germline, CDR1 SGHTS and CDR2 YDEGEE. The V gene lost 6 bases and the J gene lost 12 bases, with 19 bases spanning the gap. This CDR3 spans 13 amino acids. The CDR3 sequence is CASTPYGAEGQYF. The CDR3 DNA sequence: TGTGCCAGCACCCCCTATGGGGCTGAGGGTCAGTACTTC.

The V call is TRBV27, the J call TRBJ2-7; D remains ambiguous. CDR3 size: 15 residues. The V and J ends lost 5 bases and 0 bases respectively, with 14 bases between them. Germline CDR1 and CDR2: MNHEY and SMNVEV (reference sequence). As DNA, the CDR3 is TGTGCCAGCAGTCCGCGACCCGAAGGCTCCTACGAGCAGTACTTC. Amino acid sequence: CASSPRPEGSYEQYF.

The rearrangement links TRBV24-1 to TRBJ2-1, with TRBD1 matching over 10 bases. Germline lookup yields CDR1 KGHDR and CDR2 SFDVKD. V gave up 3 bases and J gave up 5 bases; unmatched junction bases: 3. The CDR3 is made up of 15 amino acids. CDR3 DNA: TGTGCCACCAGTGATAGGACAGGGGGTAACAATGAGCAGTTCTTC. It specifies CATSDRTGGNNEQFF.

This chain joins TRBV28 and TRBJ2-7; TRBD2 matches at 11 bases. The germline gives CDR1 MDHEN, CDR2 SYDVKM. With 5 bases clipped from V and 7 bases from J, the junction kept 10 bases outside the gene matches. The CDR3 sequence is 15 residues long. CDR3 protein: CASSPQLAGAREQYF. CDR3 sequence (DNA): TGTGCCAGCAGTCCCCAACTAGCGGGGGCGAGGGAGCAGTACTTC.

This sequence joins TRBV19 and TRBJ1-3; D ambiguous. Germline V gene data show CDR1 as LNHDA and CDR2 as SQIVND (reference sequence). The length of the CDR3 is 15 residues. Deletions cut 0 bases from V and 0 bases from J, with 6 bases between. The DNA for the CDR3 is TGTGCCAGTAGTATAGATGGTCACTCTGGAAACACCATATATTTT. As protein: CASSIDGHSGNTIYF.

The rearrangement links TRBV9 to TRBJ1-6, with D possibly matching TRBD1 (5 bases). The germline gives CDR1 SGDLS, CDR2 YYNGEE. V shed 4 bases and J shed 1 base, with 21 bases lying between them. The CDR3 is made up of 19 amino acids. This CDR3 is CASSPSPFLGESYNSPLHF. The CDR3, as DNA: TGTGCCAGCAGCCCCTCTCCATTTCTGGGGGAATCCTATAATTCACCCCTCCACTTT.

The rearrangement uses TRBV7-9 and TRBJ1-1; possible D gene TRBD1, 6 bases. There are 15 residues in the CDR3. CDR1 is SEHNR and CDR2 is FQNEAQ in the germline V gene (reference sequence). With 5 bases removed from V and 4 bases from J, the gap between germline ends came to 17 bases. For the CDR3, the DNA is TGTGCCAGCAGCCGGTTGGGGGCTGGGGGCACTGAAGCTTTCTTT. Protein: CASSRLGAGGTEAFF.

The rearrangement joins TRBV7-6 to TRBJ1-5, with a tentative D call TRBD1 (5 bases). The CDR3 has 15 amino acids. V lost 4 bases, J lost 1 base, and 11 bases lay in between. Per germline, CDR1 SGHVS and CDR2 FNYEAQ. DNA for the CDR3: TGTGCCAGCAGCTCCAAAAGGGGAAGCAATCAGCCCCAGCATTTT. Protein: CASSSKRGSNQPQHF. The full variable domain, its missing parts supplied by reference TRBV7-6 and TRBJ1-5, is GAGVSQSPRYKVTKRGQDVALRCDPISGHVSLYWYRQALGQGPEFLTYFNYEAQQDKSGLPNDRFSAERPEGSISTLTIQRTEQRDSAMYRCASSSKRGSNQPQHFGDGTRLSIL.

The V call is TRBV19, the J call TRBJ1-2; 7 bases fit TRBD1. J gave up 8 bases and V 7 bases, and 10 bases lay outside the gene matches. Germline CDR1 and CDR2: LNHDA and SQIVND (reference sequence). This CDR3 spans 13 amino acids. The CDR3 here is CASTPDRVRGYTF. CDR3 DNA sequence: TGTGCCAGTACCCCCGACAGGGTCCGCGGCTACACCTTC.

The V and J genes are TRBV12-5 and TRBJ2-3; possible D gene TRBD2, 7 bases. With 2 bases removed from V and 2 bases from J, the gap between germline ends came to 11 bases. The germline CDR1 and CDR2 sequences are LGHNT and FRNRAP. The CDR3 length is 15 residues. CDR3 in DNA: TGTGCTAGTGGTTTGTCGGCGGGGGCCACAGATACGCAGTATTTT. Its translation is CASGLSAGATDTQYF.

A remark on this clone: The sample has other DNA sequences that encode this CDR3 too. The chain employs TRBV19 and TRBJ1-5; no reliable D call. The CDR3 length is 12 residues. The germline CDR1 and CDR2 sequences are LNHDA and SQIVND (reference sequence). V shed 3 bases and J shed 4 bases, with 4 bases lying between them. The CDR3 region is CASSIGNQPQHF. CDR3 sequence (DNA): TGTGCCAGTAGTATCGGGAATCAGCCCCAGCATTTT.

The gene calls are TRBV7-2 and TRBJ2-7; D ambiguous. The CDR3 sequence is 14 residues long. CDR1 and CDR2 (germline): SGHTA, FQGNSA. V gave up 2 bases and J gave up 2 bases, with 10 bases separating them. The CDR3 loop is CASSLQDRAYEQYF. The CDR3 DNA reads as TGTGCCAGCAGCTTACAGGACCGAGCCTACGAGCAGTACTTC. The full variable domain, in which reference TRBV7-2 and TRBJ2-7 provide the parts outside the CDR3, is GAGVSQSPSNKVTEKGKDVELRCDPISGHTALYWYRQSLGQGLEFLIYFQGNSAPDKSGLPSDRFSAERTGGSVSTLTIQRTQQEDSAVYLCASSLQDRAYEQYFGPGTRLTVT.

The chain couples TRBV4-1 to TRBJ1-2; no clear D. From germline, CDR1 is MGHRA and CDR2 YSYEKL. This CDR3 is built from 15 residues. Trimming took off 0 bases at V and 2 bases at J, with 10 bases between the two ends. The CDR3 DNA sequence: TGCGCCAGCAGCCAAGAAGTGACAACCAACTATGGCTACACCTTC. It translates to CASSQEVTTNYGYTF.

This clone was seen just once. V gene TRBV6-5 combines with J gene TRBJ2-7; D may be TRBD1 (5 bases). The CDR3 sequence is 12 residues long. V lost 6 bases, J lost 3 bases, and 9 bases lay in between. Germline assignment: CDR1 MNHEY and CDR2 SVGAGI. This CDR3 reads CASRRTSYEQYF. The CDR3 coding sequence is TGTGCCAGCAGACGGACAAGCTACGAGCAGTACTTC.

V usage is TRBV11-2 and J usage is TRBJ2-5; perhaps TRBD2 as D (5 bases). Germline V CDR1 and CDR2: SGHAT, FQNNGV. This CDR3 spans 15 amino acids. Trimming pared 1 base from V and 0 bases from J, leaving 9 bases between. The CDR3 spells CASSLGEADQETQYF. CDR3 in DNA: TGTGCCAGCAGCTTAGGAGAAGCGGACCAAGAGACCCAGTACTTC.

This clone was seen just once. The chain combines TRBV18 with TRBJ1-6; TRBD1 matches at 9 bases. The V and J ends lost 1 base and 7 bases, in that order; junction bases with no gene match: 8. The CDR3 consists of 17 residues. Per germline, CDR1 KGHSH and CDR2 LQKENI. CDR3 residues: CASSPRGQGRNNSPLHF. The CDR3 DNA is TGTGCCAGCTCACCACGGGGACAGGGCAGGAACAATTCACCCCTCCACTTT.

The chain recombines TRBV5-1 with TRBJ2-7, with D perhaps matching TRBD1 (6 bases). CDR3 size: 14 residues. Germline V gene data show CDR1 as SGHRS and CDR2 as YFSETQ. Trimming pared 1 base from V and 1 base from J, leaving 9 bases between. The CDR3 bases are TGCGCCAGCAGCTTGAACGGACAGTCCTACGAGCAGTACTTC. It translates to CASSLNGQSYEQYF.

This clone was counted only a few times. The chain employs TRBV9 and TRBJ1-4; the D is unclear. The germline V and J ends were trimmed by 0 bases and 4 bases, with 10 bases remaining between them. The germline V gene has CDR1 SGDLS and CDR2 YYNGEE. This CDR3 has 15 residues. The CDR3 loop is CASSVVGDFNEKLFF. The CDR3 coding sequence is TGTGCCAGCAGCGTAGTGGGCGATTTTAATGAAAAACTGTTTTTT.

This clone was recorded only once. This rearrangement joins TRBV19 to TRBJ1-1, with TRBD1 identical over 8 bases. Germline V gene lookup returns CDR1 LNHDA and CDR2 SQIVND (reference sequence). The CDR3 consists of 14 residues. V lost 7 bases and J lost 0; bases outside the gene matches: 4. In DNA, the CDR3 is TGTGCCAGTAACCGGGACAGGATGAACACTGAAGCTTTCTTT. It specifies CASNRDRMNTEAFF.

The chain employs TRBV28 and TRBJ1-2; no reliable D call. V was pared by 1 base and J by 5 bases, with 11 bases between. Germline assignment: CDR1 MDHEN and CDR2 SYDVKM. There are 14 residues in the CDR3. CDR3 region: CASSLSQVEYGYTF. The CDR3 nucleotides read TGTGCCAGCAGTTTATCCCAGGTGGAGTATGGCTACACCTTC.

DNA for the CDR3: TGCGCCAGCAGCTGGGACGGACCCCCCTATGGCTACACCTTC. Amino acids: CASSWDGPPYGYTF. The V and J genes are TRBV5-1 and TRBJ1-2, with D tentatively TRBD1 (5 bases). The CDR3 covers 14 residues. With 3 bases removed from V and 4 bases from J, the gap between germline ends came to 13 bases. The germline CDR1 and CDR2 sequences are SGHRS and YFSETQ.

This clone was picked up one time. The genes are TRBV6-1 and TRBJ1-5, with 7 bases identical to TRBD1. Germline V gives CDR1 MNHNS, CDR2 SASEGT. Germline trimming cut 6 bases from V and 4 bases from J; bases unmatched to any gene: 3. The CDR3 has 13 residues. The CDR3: CASSLQGNQPQHF. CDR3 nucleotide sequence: TGTGCCAGCAGCCTACAGGGGAATCAGCCCCAGCATTTT.